This is a list of T cell receptor beta chains from one sample in a study of vaccination and CD4 T cells after COVID-19. No antigens are known for them. TCRdb re-analysed the PCR reads in MiXCR, keeping a single row per CDR3 protein. The sample has more than 11,000 distinct CDR3 sequences, just under 30% seen once. The starting material was CD4+ T cells from blood, cultured in vitro, obtained before SARS-CoV-2 vaccination. The receptors were sampled from a human donor who received a COVID-19 vaccine. CDR3s include the opening cysteine and the closing phenylalanine or tryptophan. D genes are given only for firm matches. Rows give clone size only sometimes, using once, few, many, or a class for an expanded clone.

v_gene: TRBV20-1; len: 12; d_gene: NA; abundance: NA; j_gene: TRBJ1-6; CDR3nt: TGCAGTGCTAGGGACGGTGATTCACCCCTCCACTTT; CDR3aa: CSARDGDSPLHF
v_gene: TRBV7-9; len: 15; d_gene: NA; abundance: NA; j_gene: TRBJ1-2; CDR3nt: TGTGCCAGCAGCTTACGACCCCTACCAAACTATGGCTACACCTTC; CDR3aa: CASSLRPLPNYGYTF
v_gene: TRBV19; len: 13; d_gene: TRBD1; abundance: NA; j_gene: TRBJ2-5; CDR3nt: TGTGCCAGTAGACAGGGGGCACAAGAGACCCAGTACTTC; CDR3aa: CASRQGAQETQYF
v_gene: TRBV5-4; len: 15; d_gene: NA; abundance: NA; j_gene: TRBJ1-2; CDR3nt: TGTGCCAGCAGGCGGCCGTTTGAAGGTAACTATGGCTACACCTTC; CDR3aa: CASRRPFEGNYGYTF
v_gene: TRBV19; len: 15; d_gene: TRBD2; abundance: once; j_gene: TRBJ2-2; CDR3nt: TGTGCCAGTAGGTTTGCGGGGGGGAACACCGGGGAGCTGTTTTTT; CDR3aa: CASRFAGGNTGELFF
v_gene: TRBV6-1; len: 10; d_gene: NA; abundance: NA; j_gene: TRBJ2-7; CDR3nt: TGTGCCAGCAGCGGGGATGAGCAGTACTTC; CDR3aa: CASSGDEQYF
v_gene: TRBV27; len: 14; d_gene: TRBD1; abundance: medium-sized; j_gene: TRBJ1-1; CDR3nt: TGTGCCAGCAGTTTAAGGGGGCGCAACACTGAAGCTTTCTTT; CDR3aa: CASSLRGRNTEAFF
v_gene: TRBV18; len: 15; d_gene: NA; abundance: NA; j_gene: TRBJ1-6; CDR3nt: TGTGCCAGCTCACCAGCCAGCTCCTATAATTCACCCCTCCACTTT; CDR3aa: CASSPASSYNSPLHF
v_gene: TRBV4-1; len: 16; d_gene: NA; abundance: few; j_gene: TRBJ2-3; CDR3nt: TGCGCCAGCAGCCAAGGGGTCGGGGGCCACACAGATACGCAGTATTTT; CDR3aa: CASSQGVGGHTDTQYF
v_gene: TRBV10-1; len: 15; d_gene: NA; abundance: NA; j_gene: TRBJ2-5; CDR3nt: TGCGCCAGCAGTGACCGGCAGGGACACAAGGAGACCCAGTACTTC; CDR3aa: CASSDRQGHKETQYF
v_gene: TRBV9; len: 15; d_gene: NA; abundance: once; j_gene: TRBJ1-6; CDR3nt: TGTGCCAGCAGCGTCTGGACGGCGGATAATTCACCCCTCCACTTT; CDR3aa: CASSVWTADNSPLHF
v_gene: TRBV24-1; len: 15; d_gene: NA; abundance: NA; j_gene: TRBJ2-5; CDR3nt: TGTGCCACCAGTGATTTTGAGGGGGCGGGAAAGACCCAGTACTTC; CDR3aa: CATSDFEGAGKTQYF
v_gene: TRBV5-6; len: 15; d_gene: NA; abundance: NA; j_gene: TRBJ2-7; CDR3nt: TGTGCCAGCAGCTTGTCGGACATCCACTCCTACGAGCAGTACTTC; CDR3aa: CASSLSDIHSYEQYF
v_gene: TRBV14; len: 18; d_gene: TRBD2; abundance: NA; j_gene: TRBJ2-2; CDR3nt: TGTGCCAGCAGCCAAGAACTAGCGGGGGCGATAAACACCGGGGAGCTGTTTTTT; CDR3aa: CASSQELAGAINTGELFF
v_gene: TRBV6-5; len: 17; d_gene: TRBD2; abundance: NA; j_gene: TRBJ2-3; CDR3nt: TGTGCCAGCAGTTACTCTAGACTAGCGGGGGGATTAGATACGCAGTATTTT; CDR3aa: CASSYSRLAGGLDTQYF
v_gene: TRBV20-1; len: 14; d_gene: TRBD2; abundance: few; j_gene: TRBJ2-3; CDR3nt: TGCAGTGCCCTGGACAGCGGGGGCGTAGATACGCAGTATTTT; CDR3aa: CSALDSGGVDTQYF
v_gene: TRBV7-8; len: 14; d_gene: NA; abundance: NA; j_gene: TRBJ2-3; CDR3nt: TGTGCCAGCAGCTTAGAGACTCGCACAGATACGCAGTATTTT; CDR3aa: CASSLETRTDTQYF
v_gene: TRBV5-4; len: 14; d_gene: NA; abundance: few; j_gene: TRBJ2-1; CDR3nt: TGTGCCAGCAGCTTGCGGGGTGGGGTCAATGAGCAGTTCTTC; CDR3aa: CASSLRGGVNEQFF
v_gene: TRBV25-1; len: 14; d_gene: NA; abundance: NA; j_gene: TRBJ2-5; CDR3nt: TGTGCCAGCAGTGAATATCAGGGATTAGAGACCCAGTACTTC; CDR3aa: CASSEYQGLETQYF
v_gene: TRBV18; len: 15; d_gene: TRBD1; abundance: NA; j_gene: TRBJ2-3; CDR3nt: TGTGCCAGCTCACCGAGGACAGGGTCAACAGATACGCAGTATTTT; CDR3aa: CASSPRTGSTDTQYF
v_gene: TRBV6-1; len: 15; d_gene: NA; abundance: medium-sized; j_gene: TRBJ1-5; CDR3nt: TGTGCCAGCAGCCCAATCAGTATTAGCAATCAGCCCCAGCATTTT; CDR3aa: CASSPISISNQPQHF